These 24 T cell receptor beta chains originate from one sample sequenced in a study of post-analysis software for immune sequencing data. cDNA libraries of TCR beta carried unique molecular identifiers. TCRdb re-derived calls from the PCR reads in MiXCR, one entry per CDR3 protein. This sample has hundreds of thousands of distinct CDR3 sequences, with under 55% found just once. Study-wide points: The study found TRBV5-6, TRBV5-1 and TRBV20-1 among about five TRBV segments more frequent in patients than controls.

No antigens are known for them. Source material: blood. The origin of the receptors is a girl between 5 and 17 years old with multiple sclerosis.

The chain employs TRBV29-1 and TRBJ2-1; 13 bases are shared with TRBD2. Germline trimming cut 7 bases from V and 3 bases from J; bases unmatched to any gene: 12. The CDR3 is 17 residues long. Germline values: CDR1 SQVTM, CDR2 ANQGSEA. The CDR3 here is CSERAGTSGILYNEQFF. The CDR3 region has the DNA TGCAGCGAGCGCGCCGGGACTAGCGGGATCCTCTACAATGAGCAGTTCTTC.

The chain carries TRBV6-1 and TRBJ2-7, with a possible D match to TRBD1 (7 bases). The V and J ends lost 7 bases and 1 base respectively, with 17 bases between them. The CDR3 has 15 amino acids. Germline-derived CDR1 and CDR2 are MNHNS and SASEGT. CDR3: CASTVRAGGSYEQYF. DNA for the CDR3: TGTGCCAGCACCGTCCGAGCAGGGGGGTCCTACGAGCAGTACTTC.

Concerning this clonotype itself: The CDR3 does not close with the conserved phenylalanine or tryptophan, likely indicating a read error. The V call is TRBV20-1, the J call TRBJ2-3, with 8 bases aligning to TRBD2. Germline loops: CDR1 DFQATT, CDR2 SNEGSKA (reference sequence). V was clipped by 4 bases and J by 0 bases; unmatched bases: 3. The CDR3 runs 14 residues. The CDR3 nucleotides are TGCAGTGCTATCACTAGCGGTAGCACAGATACGCAGTATGTT. Its protein is CSAITSGSTDTQYV.

The chain links TRBV6-1 to TRBJ2-7; tentative D call: TRBD1 (6 bases). CDR1 and CDR2 (germline): MNHNS, SASEGT. This CDR3 is built from 14 residues. V lost 3 bases to trimming and J lost 4 bases, with 13 bases between them. CDR3 loop: CASSEGRGWYEQYF. DNA of the CDR3: TGTGCCAGCAGTGAGGGCAGGGGCTGGTACGAGCAGTACTTC.

This chain connects TRBV29-1 to TRBJ2-7, with D possibly matching TRBD1 (5 bases). This CDR3 is built from 14 residues. The germline CDR1 and CDR2 sequences are SQVTM and ANQGSEA. Trimming pared 4 bases from V and 4 bases from J, leaving 17 bases between. The CDR3 DNA is TGCAGCGTTGGGACGTCTATTGGGGCTTACGAGCAGTACTTC. Translation gives CSVGTSIGAYEQYF.

This clonotype was seen a few times. The chain uses TRBV10-3 and TRBJ2-6, with unresolved D. Per the germline V gene, CDR1 is ENHRY and CDR2 is SYGVKD. This CDR3 is built from 14 residues. V was trimmed by 10 bases and J by 0 bases, leaving 10 bases between them. The CDR3 reads CATTGPSGANVLTF. The CDR3 DNA follows: TGTGCCACCACCGGGCCCTCTGGGGCCAACGTCCTGACTTTC.

The V gene is TRBV5-6, the J gene TRBJ2-1, with D possibly TRBD1 on 6 matching bases. Trimming took off 4 bases at V and 11 bases at J, with 13 bases between the two ends. Germline-derived CDR1 and CDR2 are SGHDT and YYEEEE. The CDR3 sequence is 12 residues long. The CDR3 sequence: CASSPQGTKQFF. The CDR3 region has the DNA TGTGCCAGCAGCCCCCAAGGGACAAAGCAGTTCTTC.

The V and J genes are TRBV9 and TRBJ2-7; 16 nucleotides align to TRBD2. The DNA end is more similar to TRBJ2-5, so the J call may be wrong. The CDR3 consists of 18 residues. Germline lookup yields CDR1 SGDLS and CDR2 YYNGEE. The chain's CDR3 is CASSSGTSGRVTQETQYF. The DNA of the CDR3 is TGTGCCAGCAGCTCCGGGACTAGCGGGAGGGTTACTCAAGAGACCCAGTACTTC.

This clonotype was picked up a small number of times. The chain recombines TRBV24-1 with TRBJ2-6, with D possibly called TRBD1 or TRBD2 (5 bases each). This CDR3 has 20 amino acids. In germline, CDR1 is KGHDR, CDR2 SFDVKD. Trimming shortened V by 8 bases and J by 0 bases, and 25 bases separated the two germline ends. For the CDR3, the DNA is TGTGCCACCACACCTCAGGGAGTCCGTTCGAGGTCCTCTGGGGCCAACGTCCTGACTTTC. Translation gives CATTPQGVRSRSSGANVLTF.

The rearrangement joins TRBV5-1 to TRBJ2-7, with TRBD1 matching 7 bases. V lost 0 bases and J lost 7; bases outside the gene matches: 10. This CDR3 comprises 15 residues. Germline V gene lookup returns CDR1 SGHRS and CDR2 YFSETQ. CDR3 sequence reads: CASSLDVQGTEEQYF. The CDR3 region has the DNA TGCGCCAGCAGCTTGGACGTACAGGGGACGGAGGAGCAGTACTTC.

This clonotype was seen only a few times. The chain carries TRBV7-8 and TRBJ2-6, with D possibly called TRBD1 or TRBD2 (6 bases each). Deletions cut 1 base from V and 0 bases from J, with 25 bases between. Per germline, CDR1 SGHVS and CDR2 FQNEAQ. The CDR3 is 22 residues long. The CDR3 here is CASSLDTWGAGTPYSGANVLTF. CDR3 sequence (DNA): TGTGCCAGCAGCTTAGATACTTGGGGGGCAGGGACTCCCTACTCTGGGGCCAACGTCCTGACTTTC.

V gene TRBV29-1 combines with J gene TRBJ2-5; TRBD2 matches at 7 bases. Near its end, the DNA agrees better with TRBJ2-7, so the J call may be wrong. Germline CDR1 and CDR2: SQVTM and ANQGSEA. The CDR3 contains 13 residues. As DNA, the CDR3 is TGCAGCGTTGAGGTGTCTAGCGGTTACGAGCAGTACTTC. Protein product: CSVEVSSGYEQYF.

In its sample, this clonotype was seen a few times. This chain uses TRBV7-9 with TRBJ2-1; 11 bases match TRBD2. CDR1 and CDR2 from the germline V gene are SEHNR and FQNEAQ (reference sequence). J lost 6 bases, V lost 5 bases, and 9 bases had no gene match. The CDR3 length is 16 residues. The CDR3 protein is CASSRLSGREVNEQFF. CDR3 in DNA: TGTGCCAGCAGCCGCCTTAGCGGGAGGGAGGTCAATGAGCAGTTCTTC.

This clonotype was observed a handful of times. The chain joins TRBV7-2 to TRBJ2-1; D gene ambiguous. Germline CDR1 reads SGHTA; CDR2 reads FQGNSA. The CDR3 is made up of 15 amino acids. Trimming removed 0 bases from V and 4 bases from J, with 10 bases in between. The CDR3: CASSLALATYNEQFF. The CDR3 bases are TGTGCCAGCAGCTTAGCGCTGGCAACGTACAATGAGCAGTTCTTC.

This clonotype is a singleton in its sample. The V and J genes are TRBV28 and TRBJ1-1; D is ambiguous. CDR1 is MDHEN and CDR2 is SYDVKM in the germline V gene. Trimming removed 6 bases at V and 1 base at J, with 9 bases between. The CDR3 loop spans 13 amino acids. CDR3 sequence reads: CASSRHWNTEAFF. Here the CDR3 DNA reads TGTGCCAGCAGCCGACATTGGAACACTGAAGCTTTCTTT.

This clonotype has only a few counts. The chain carries TRBV6-2 or TRBV6-3 and TRBJ2-3, with D maybe TRBD2 (6 bases). Looked up from germline, CDR1 is MNHEY and CDR2 is SVGEGT. The CDR3 covers 17 residues. Deletions cut 0 bases from V and 2 bases from J, with 15 bases between. The CDR3 DNA reads TGTGCCAGCAGTTACTCGAATACGGGACTCATCACAGATACGCAGTATTTT. Its protein is CASSYSNTGLITDTQYF.

The CDR3 loop reads CASSLVEGVNTEAFF. The CDR3 coding sequence is TGTGCCAGCAGCTTAGTGGAGGGAGTGAACACTGAAGCTTTCTTT. The V call is TRBV7-9, the J call TRBJ1-1; no clear D. CDR3 size: 15 residues. V lost 1 base and J lost 0, with 9 bases in between. Germline CDR1 and CDR2: SEHNR and FQNEAQ (reference sequence).

The chain uses TRBV7-3 and TRBJ2-7; TRBD1 is a possible D gene (5 bases). The CDR3 is made up of 14 amino acids. Germline CDR1 and CDR2: SGHTA and FQGTGA. The ends were cut back, 5 bases at V and 6 bases at J, with 17 bases in the middle. CDR3 loop: CASSRDRTYPEQYF. The CDR3 DNA reads as TGTGCCAGCAGCCGAGACCGGACATATCCCGAGCAGTACTTC. Full variable domain (remainder filled in from reference TRBV7-3 and TRBJ2-7): GAGVSQTPSNKVTEKGKYVELRCDPISGHTALYWYRQSLGQGPEFLIYFQGTGAADDSGLPNDRFFAVRPEGSVSTLKIQRTERGDSAVYLCASSRDRTYPEQYFGPGTRLTVT.

V gene TRBV7-2 combines with J gene TRBJ1-2; TRBD1 matches at 7 bases. Germline trimming cut 1 base from V and 4 bases from J; bases unmatched to any gene: 12. The CDR3 contains 17 residues. The germline V gene has CDR1 SGHTA and CDR2 FQGNSA. DNA of the CDR3: TGTGCCAGCAGCTTAGAAGAGCCCCGGGACAGACTCTATGGCTACACCTTC. Encoded protein: CASSLEEPRDRLYGYTF.

This clonotype appeared once. The chain recombines TRBV12-3 or TRBV12-4 with TRBJ2-1; 12 nucleotides match TRBD2. V dropped 2 bases and J dropped 9; count of bases not matched to a gene: 14. This CDR3 contains 18 residues. The CDR3 DNA sequence: TGTGCCAGCAGTTTACTAGCGGGAGGGCCTGGAGTCGACAGTGAGCAGTTCTTC. It codes for CASSLLAGGPGVDSEQFF.

The chain carries TRBV6-5 and TRBJ1-1; 11 nucleotides align to TRBD1. Germline V gives CDR1 MNHEY, CDR2 SVGAGI. The CDR3 spans 15 residues. J was trimmed by 4 bases and V by 6 bases; bases with no gene match: 7. The CDR3 region has the DNA TGTGCCAGCAGGCCCTCCGGGACAGGGGGCACTGAAGCTTTCTTT. It yields the protein CASRPSGTGGTEAFF.

This clonotype was detected only a few times. This rearrangement joins TRBV6-5 to TRBJ2-1; weak D call: TRBD1 (6 bases). V was pared by 4 bases and J by 4 bases, with 11 bases between. Germline lookup yields CDR1 MNHEY and CDR2 SVGAGI. This CDR3 is 14 amino acids long. The CDR3 region has the DNA TGTGCCAGCAGTTTTACTGACAGGTACAATGAGCAGTTCTTC. It specifies CASSFTDRYNEQFF.

This clonotype showed up just a few times. The chain carries TRBV7-9 and TRBJ1-1, with D possibly being TRBD1 (5 bases). V was pared by 8 bases and J by 11 bases, with 15 bases between. Germline values: CDR1 SEHNR, CDR2 FQNEAQ (reference sequence). This CDR3 comprises 11 residues. CDR3 loop: CASSTEGSAFF. CDR3 sequence (DNA): TGTGCCAGCTCCACGGAGGGGTCGGCTTTCTTT.

This clonotype was detected a few times. V and J are TRBV15 and TRBJ2-5, with D unclear. Germline CDR1 LNHNV, CDR2 YYDKDF (reference sequence). CDR3 length: 14 amino acids. Trimming took off 5 bases at V and 2 bases at J, with 12 bases between the two ends. CDR3 in DNA: TGTGCCACCAGCGGACGGCTCACACAAGAGACCCAGTACTTC. This encodes CATSGRLTQETQYF.